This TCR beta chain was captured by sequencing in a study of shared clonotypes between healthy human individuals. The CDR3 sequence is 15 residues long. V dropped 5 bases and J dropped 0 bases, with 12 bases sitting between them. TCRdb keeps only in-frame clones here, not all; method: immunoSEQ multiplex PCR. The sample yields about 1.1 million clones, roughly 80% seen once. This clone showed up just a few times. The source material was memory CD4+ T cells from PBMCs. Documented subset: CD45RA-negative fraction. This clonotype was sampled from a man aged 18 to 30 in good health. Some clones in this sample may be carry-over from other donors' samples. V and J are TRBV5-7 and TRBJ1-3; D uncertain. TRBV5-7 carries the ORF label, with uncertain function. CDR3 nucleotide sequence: TGTGCCAGCAGGCGCGACAAACTCTCTGGAAACACCATATATTTT. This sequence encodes CASRRDKLSGNTIYF.